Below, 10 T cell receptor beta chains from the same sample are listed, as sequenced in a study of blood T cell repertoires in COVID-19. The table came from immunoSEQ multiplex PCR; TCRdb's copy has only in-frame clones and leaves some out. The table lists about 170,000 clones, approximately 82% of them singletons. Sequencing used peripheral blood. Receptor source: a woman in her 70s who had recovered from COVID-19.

In DNA, the CDR3 is TGTGCCAGCAGTTTAGCTTGGGCGGGGAGCTCCTACAATGAGCAGTTCTTC. The encoded protein is CASSLAWAGSSYNEQFF. V and J are TRBV28 and TRBJ2-1, with D possibly TRBD2 on 6 matching bases. In germline, CDR1 is MDHEN, CDR2 SYDVKM. V shed 2 bases and J shed 0 bases, with 14 bases lying between them. This CDR3 region has 17 residues.

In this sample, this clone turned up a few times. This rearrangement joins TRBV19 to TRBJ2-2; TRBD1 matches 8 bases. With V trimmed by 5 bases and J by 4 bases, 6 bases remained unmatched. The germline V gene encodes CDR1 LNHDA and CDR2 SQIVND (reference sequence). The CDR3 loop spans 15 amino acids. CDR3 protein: CASSPQGAGTGELFF. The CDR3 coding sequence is TGTGCCAGTAGTCCCCAGGGGGCTGGCACCGGGGAGCTGTTTTTT.

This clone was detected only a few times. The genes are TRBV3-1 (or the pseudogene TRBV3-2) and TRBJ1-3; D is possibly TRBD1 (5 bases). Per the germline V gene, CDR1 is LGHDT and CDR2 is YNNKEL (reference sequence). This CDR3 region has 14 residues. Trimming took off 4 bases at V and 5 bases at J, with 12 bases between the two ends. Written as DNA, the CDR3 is TGTGCCAGCAGCCCCCAAGGGGCCCGAAACACCATATATTTT. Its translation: CASSPQGARNTIYF.

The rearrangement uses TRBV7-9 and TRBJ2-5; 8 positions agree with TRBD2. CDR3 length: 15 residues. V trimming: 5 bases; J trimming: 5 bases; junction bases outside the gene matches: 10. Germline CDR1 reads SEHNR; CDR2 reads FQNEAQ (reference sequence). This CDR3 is CASSRPAGGTETQYF. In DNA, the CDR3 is TGTGCCAGCAGCCGACCGGCGGGGGGCACGGAGACCCAGTACTTC.

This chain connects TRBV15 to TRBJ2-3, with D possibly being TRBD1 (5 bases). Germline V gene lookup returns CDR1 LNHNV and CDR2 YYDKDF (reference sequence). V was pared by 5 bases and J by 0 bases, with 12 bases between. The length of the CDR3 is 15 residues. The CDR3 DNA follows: TGTGCCACCAGCCCCCGGACAACTAGCACAGATACGCAGTATTTT. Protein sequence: CATSPRTTSTDTQYF.

CDR3 sequence: CAWSGGGTLNTEAFF. DNA of the CDR3: TGTGCCTGGAGCGGGGGGGGCACTTTGAACACTGAAGCTTTCTTT. This chain connects TRBV30 to TRBJ1-1, with D tentatively TRBD1 (6 bases). CDR3 length equals 15 residues. The germline V gene has CDR1 GTSNPN and CDR2 SVGIG (reference sequence). Between the trimmed V and J ends, which lost 3 bases and 0 bases, there was a span of 14 bases.

In DNA form, the CDR3 reads TGTGCCAGCAGTTTAGGGGAAACAGGGTGGCGGGAAAAACTGTTTTTT. It yields the protein CASSLGETGWREKLFF. The chain has TRBV28 and TRBJ1-4; weak D call: TRBD1 (6 bases). Germline V gives CDR1 MDHEN, CDR2 SYDVKM. V was cut by 2 bases and J by 8 bases, with 18 bases left in between. This CDR3 is 16 amino acids long.

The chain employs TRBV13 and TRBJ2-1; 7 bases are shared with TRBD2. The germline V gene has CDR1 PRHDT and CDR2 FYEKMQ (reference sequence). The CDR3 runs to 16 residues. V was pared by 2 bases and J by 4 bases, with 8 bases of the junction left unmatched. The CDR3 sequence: CASSLFPGRGYNEQFF. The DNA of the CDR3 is TGTGCCAGCAGCTTATTCCCGGGGAGGGGTTACAATGAGCAGTTCTTC.

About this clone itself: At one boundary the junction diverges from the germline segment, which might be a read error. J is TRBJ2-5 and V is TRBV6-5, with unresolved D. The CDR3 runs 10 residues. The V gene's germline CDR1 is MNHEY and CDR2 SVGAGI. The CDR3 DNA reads TGTGCCAGCAACCAGGAGACCCAGTACTTC. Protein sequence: CASNQETQYF.

The DNA for the CDR3 is TGTGCCAGCAGCACACCGAACTATGGCTACACCTTC. Encoded protein: CASSTPNYGYTF. This chain uses TRBV12-3 or TRBV12-4 with TRBJ1-2; D unclear. This CDR3 has 12 residues. Trimming shortened V by 6 bases and J by 2 bases, and 7 bases separated the two germline ends.